This TCR beta chain derives from a study of T-cell reconstitution after alpha-beta-depleted transplantation in children. For this clonotype: The antigen is undetermined.

The CDR3 runs 13 residues. V was clipped by 7 bases and J by 6 bases, with 16 bases between them. Broader study findings: Some patients' high day-60 TCRbeta diversity was traced to surviving recipient T cells and thymic progenitors. One year post-transplant, T-cell counts and diversity were largely derived from T cells produced anew. At around two months after transplant, the alpha-beta T cells were reportedly derived from several hundred expanded clones that came from non-depleted graft cells.

A library of TCRbeta sequences, prepared with unique molecular identifiers, was generated. One entry per CDR3 protein, called by TCRdb with MiXCR from the PCR reads. The sample consists of around 300,000 distinct CDR3 sequences, roughly 9.1% of them appearing once. This rearrangement joins TRBV12-3 or TRBV12-4 to TRBJ2-7, with D unresolved. The sample here was PBMCs, taken before TCRalphabeta/CD19-depleted stem cell transplant. This receptor was taken from a boy under two years old with acute myeloid leukemia, due to receive a stem cell transplant. CDR3 region: CASTTAGQSEQYF. The CDR3 DNA sequence: TGTGCCAGCACCACAGCTGGGCAGTCCGAGCAGTACTTC.